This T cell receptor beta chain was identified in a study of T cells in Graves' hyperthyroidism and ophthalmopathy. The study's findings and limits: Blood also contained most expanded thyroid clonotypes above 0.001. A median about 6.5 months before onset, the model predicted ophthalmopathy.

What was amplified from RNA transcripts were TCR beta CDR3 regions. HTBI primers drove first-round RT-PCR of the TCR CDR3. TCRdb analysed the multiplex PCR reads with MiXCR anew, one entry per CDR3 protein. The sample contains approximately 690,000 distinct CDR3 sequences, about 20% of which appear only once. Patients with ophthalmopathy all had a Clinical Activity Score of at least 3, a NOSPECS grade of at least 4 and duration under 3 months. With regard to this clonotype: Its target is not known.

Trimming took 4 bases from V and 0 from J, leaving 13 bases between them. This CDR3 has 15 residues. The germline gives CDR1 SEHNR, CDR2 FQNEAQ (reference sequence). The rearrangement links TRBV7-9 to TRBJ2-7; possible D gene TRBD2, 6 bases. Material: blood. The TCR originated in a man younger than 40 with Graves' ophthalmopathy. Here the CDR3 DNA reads TGTGCCAGCAGCTCTAGCGAGAGGAGCTCCTACGAGCAGTACTTC. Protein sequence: CASSSSERSSYEQYF.